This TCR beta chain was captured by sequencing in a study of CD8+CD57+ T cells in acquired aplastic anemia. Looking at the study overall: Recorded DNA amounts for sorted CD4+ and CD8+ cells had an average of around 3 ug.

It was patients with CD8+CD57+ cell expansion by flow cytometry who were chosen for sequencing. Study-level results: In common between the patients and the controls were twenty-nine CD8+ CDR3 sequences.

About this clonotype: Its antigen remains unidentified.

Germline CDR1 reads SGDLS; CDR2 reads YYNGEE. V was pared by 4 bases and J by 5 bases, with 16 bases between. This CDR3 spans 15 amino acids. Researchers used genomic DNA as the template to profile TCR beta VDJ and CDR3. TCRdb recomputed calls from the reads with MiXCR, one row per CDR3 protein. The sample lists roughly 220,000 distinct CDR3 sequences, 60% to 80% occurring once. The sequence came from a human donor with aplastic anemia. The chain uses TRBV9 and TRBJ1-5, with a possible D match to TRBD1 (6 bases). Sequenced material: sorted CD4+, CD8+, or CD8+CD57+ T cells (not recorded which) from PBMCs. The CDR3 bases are TGTGCCAGCAGCCAAGGGTCGGGGGCTGATCAGCCCCAGCATTTT. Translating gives CASSQGSGADQPQHF.